The text below deals with one T cell receptor beta chain. In TCRdb, the 5' RACE reads were re-called with MiXCR into one record per CDR3 protein. The sample holds more than 40,000 distinct CDR3 sequences, about 18% seen once. The entry originates in a study of chronic HIV infection and antiretroviral therapy. The germline V gene has CDR1 DFQATT and CDR2 SNEGSKA (reference sequence). This CDR3 is 12 amino acids long. V was trimmed by 1 base and J by 6 bases, leaving 10 bases between them. This receptor was taken from an adult who had HIV and had not received antiretroviral therapy, or was an uninfected healthy control (not recorded which). This chain connects TRBV20-1 to TRBJ2-7, with D possibly TRBD2 on 5 matching bases. Source material: peripheral blood. This chain's CDR3 is CSARGQGGEQYF. The CDR3 DNA follows: TGCAGTGCTAGAGGCCAAGGAGGCGAGCAGTACTTC.